This TCR beta chain was documented in a study of T-cell memory formation after mild COVID-19. Constant-segment-primed 5'RACE gave TCR alpha and TCR beta cDNA libraries with sample barcodes and UMIs. Via MiXCR, TCRdb re-called the 5' RACE reads, giving one row per CDR3 protein. The table shows a few hundred thousand distinct CDR3 sequences, with roughly a fifth occurring only once. V lost 3 bases and J 6 bases, leaving 21 bases between the germline ends. Germline V gene sequence: CDR1 SNHLY, CDR2 FYNNEI. The CDR3 is 16 amino acids. This clonotype was sampled from a young man who had mild COVID-19 (a few samples of this study predate the infection). Cell type and time point are not known. The source material was PBMCs or a T cell subset sorted from them (not recorded which). V usage is TRBV2 and J usage is TRBJ2-7; D remains unclear. Written as DNA, the CDR3 is TGTGCCAGCAGTGAGTTCGTGGAGCTCAGGCTCGGCGAGCAGTACTTC. It specifies CASSEFVELRLGEQYF.